Here is one T cell receptor (beta chain) with its context. The antigen is unknown. After removal of 10 bases from V and 4 bases from J, the junction contained 19 bases not matched to a gene. Germline CDR1 MNHNS, CDR2 SASEGT. There are 16 residues in the CDR3. This entry belongs to a study of metastatic and nonmetastatic thyroid tumors. Study details: Repertoire data that came from the blood and tumor or nodule tissue of malignant and benign thyroid patients were compared. Overall study findings and caveats: Within blood and tumor, benign nodules reportedly had significantly lower TCR beta diversity than malignant thyroid tumors did.

Patients were all untreated before their thyroid surgery. In the original analysis: Construction of a distant-metastasis classifier for papillary thyroid cancer relied on CDR3 differences across clinicopathological groups. TCRdb re-called the PCR reads via MiXCR. TCRdb, not the authors, supplied the V and J calls. The data contain tens of thousands of clones, about a fifth of them singletons. The chain combines TRBV6-1 with TRBJ2-7; TRBD1 agrees at 7 bases. The sequenced material came from blood. The source is a female donor with papillary thyroid cancer or a benign thyroid nodule (not recorded which). Some clones in this sample may be carry-over from other donors' samples. CDR3 in amino acids: CATRTGSTLSGYEQYF. Here the CDR3 DNA reads TGTGCCACCCGGACAGGATCAACCTTGTCTGGATACGAGCAGTACTTC.